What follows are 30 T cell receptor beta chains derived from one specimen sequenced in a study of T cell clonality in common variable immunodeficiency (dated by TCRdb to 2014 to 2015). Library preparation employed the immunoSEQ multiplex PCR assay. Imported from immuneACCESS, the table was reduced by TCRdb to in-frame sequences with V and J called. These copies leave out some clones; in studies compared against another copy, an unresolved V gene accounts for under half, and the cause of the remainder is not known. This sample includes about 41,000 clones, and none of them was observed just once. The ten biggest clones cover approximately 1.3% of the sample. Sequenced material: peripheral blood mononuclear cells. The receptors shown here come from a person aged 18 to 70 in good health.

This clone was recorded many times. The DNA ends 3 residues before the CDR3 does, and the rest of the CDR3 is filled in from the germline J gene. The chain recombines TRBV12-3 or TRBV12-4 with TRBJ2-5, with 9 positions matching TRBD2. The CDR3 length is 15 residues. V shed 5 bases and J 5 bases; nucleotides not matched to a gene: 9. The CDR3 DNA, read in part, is TGTGCCAGCAGTCCGCCGGGACTAGCTCGGGAGACC. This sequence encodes CASSPPGLARET. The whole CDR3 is CASSPPGLARETQYF.

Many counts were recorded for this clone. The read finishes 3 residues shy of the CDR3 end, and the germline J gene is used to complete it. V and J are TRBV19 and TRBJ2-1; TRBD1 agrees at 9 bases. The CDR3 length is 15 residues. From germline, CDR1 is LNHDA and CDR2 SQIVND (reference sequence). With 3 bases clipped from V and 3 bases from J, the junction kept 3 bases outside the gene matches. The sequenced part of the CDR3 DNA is TGTGCCAGTAGTATGGACAGGGGCTTCTACAATGAG. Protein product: CASSMDRGFYNE. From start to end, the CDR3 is CASSMDRGFYNEQFF.

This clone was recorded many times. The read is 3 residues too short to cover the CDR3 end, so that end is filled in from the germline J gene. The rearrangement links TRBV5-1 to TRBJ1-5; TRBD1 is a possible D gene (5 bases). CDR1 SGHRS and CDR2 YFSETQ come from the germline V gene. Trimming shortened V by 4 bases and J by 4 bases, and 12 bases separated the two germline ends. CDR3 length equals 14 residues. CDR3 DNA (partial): TGCGCCAGCAGCCCGGGACTAGGGAATCAGCCC. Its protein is CASSPGLGNQP. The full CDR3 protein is CASSPGLGNQPQHF.

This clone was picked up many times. CDR3 region: CASSETSGTYEQYF. The CDR3 DNA, read in part, is TGTGCCAGCAGTGAGACTAGCGGGACCTACGAG. The chain links TRBV9 to TRBJ2-7; the match to TRBD2 covers 11 bases. With the read ending 3 residues before the CDR3 end, the germline J gene is used to fill in that end. Trimming took 5 bases from V and 2 from J; bases not matched to a gene: 3. Germline loops: CDR1 SGDLS, CDR2 YYNGEE. This CDR3 is 14 amino acids long.

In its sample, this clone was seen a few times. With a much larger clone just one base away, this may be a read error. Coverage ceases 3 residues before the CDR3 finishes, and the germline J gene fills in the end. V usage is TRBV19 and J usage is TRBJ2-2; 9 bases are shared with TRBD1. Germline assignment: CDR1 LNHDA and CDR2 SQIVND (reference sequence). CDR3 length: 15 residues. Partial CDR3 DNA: TGTGCCAGTACTCCGGGACAGGGAAGACATGAAAAG. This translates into CASTPGQGRHEK. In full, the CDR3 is CASTPGQGRHEKLFF.

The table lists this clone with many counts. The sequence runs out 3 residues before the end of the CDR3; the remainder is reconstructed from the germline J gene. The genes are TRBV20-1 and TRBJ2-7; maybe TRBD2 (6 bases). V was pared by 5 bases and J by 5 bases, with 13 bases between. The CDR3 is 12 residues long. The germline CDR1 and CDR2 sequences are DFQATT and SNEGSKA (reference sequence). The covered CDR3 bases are TGCAGTGCTGTCATGGAGGGCCACGAG. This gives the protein CSAVMEGHE. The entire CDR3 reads CSAVMEGHEQYF.

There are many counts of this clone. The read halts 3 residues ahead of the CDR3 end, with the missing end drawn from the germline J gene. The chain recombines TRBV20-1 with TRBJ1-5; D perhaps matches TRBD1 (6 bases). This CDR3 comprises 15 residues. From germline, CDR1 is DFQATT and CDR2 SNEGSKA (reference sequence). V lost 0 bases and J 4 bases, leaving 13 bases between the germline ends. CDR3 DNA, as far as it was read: TGCAGTGCTAGAGAAACGGACAGATTGAATCAGCCC. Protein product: CSARETDRLNQP. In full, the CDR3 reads CSARETDRLNQPQHF.

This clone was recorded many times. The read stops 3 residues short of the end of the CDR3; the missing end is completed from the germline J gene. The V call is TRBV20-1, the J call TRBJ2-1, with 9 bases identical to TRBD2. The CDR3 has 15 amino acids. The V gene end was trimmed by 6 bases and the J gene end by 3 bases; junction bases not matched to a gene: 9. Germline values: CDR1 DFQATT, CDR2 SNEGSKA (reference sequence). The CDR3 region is CSAYIAGVRYNEQFF. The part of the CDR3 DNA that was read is TGCAGTGCGTACATAGCGGGAGTTCGCTACAATGAG.

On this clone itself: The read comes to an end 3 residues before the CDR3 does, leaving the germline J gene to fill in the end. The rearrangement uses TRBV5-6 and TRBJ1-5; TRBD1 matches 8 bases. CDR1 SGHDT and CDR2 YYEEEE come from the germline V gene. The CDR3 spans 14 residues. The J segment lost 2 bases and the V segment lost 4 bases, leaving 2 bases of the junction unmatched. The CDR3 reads CASSGTGGNQPQHF. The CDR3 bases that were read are TGTGCCAGCAGCGGGACAGGAGGCAATCAGCCC.

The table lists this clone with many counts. The DNA read from the CDR3 is TGTGCCAGCAGTGGTAGCGGGAGGGCCCACAATGAG. It codes for CASSGSGRAHNE. The whole CDR3 sequence is CASSGSGRAHNEQFF. The chain couples TRBV2 to TRBJ2-1, with 11 bases identical to TRBD2. The read halts 3 residues ahead of the CDR3 end, with the missing end drawn from the germline J gene. Germline-derived CDR1 and CDR2 are SNHLY and FYNNEI. After removal of 4 bases from V and 5 bases from J, the junction contained 4 bases not matched to a gene. The CDR3 consists of 15 residues.

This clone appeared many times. The CDR3 reads CASSHGLTNYGYTF. The covered CDR3 bases are TGTGCCAGCAGCCATGGACTGACAAACTATGGC. The V gene is TRBV5-6, the J gene TRBJ1-2; D uncertain. The read comes to an end 3 residues before the CDR3 does, leaving the germline J gene to fill in the end. This CDR3 is built from 14 residues. Germline-derived CDR1 and CDR2 are SGHDT and YYEEEE. V gave up 4 bases and J gave up 2 bases, with 12 bases separating them.

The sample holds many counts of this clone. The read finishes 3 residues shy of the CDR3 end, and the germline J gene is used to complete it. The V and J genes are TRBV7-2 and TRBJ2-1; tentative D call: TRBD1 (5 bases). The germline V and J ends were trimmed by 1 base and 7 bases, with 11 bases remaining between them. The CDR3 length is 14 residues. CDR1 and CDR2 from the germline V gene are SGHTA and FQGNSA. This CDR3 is CASSLGGRSNEQFF. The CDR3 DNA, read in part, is TGTGCCAGCAGCTTAGGGGGCAGGAGTAATGAG.

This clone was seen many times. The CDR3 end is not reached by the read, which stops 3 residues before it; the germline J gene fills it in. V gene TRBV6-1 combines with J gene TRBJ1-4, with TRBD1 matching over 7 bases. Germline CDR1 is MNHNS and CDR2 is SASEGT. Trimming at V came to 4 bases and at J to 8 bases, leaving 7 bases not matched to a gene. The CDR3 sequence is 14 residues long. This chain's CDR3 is CASSATGAGEKLFF. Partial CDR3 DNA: TGTGCCAGCAGTGCTACAGGGGCGGGCGAAAAA.

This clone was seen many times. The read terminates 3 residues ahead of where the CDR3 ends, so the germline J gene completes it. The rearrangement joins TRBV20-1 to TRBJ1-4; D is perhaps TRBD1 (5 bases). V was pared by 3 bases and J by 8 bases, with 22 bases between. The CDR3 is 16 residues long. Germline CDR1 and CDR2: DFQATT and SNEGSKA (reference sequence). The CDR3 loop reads CSASLGGGTLTEKLFF. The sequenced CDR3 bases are TGCAGTGCTAGCTTGGGAGGAGGGACTTTAACCGAAAAA.

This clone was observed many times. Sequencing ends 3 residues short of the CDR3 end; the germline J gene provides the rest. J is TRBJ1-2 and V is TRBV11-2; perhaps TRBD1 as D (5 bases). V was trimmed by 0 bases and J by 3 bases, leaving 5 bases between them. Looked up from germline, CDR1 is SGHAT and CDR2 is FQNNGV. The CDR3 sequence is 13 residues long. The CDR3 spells CASSLDRDYGYTF. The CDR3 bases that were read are TGTGCCAGCAGCTTAGACAGGGACTATGGC. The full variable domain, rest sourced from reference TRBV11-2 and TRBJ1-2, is EAGVAQSPRYKIIEKRQSVAFWCNPISGHATLYWYQQILGQGPKLLIQFQNNGVVDDSQLPKDRFSAERLKGVDSTLKIQPAKLEDSAVYLCASSLDRDYGYTFGSGTRLTVV.

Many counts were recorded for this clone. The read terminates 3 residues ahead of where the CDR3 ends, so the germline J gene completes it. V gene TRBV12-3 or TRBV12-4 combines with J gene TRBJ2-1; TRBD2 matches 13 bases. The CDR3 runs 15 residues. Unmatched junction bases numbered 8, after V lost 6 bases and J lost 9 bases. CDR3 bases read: TGTGCCAGCAGAGAACTAGCGGGAGGGCCAATTGAG. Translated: CASRELAGGPIE. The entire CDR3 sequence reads CASRELAGGPIEQFF.

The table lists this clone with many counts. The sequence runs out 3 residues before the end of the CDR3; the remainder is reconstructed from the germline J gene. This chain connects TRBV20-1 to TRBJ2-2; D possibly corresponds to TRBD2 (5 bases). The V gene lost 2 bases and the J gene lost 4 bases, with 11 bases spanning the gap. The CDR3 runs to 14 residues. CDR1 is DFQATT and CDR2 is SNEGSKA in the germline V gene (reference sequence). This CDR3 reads CSARRLAGTGELFF. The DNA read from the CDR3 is TGCAGTGCTAGACGGCTAGCCGGCACCGGGGAG.

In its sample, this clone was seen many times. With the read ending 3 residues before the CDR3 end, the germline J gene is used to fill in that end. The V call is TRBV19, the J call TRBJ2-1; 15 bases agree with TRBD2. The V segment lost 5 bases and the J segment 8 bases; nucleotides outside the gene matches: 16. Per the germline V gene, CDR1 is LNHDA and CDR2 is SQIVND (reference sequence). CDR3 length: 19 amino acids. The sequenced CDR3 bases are TGTGCCAGTAGTCCGCGACAGGGAGGACTAGCGGGAGGGCGAGATGAG. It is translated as CASSPRQGGLAGGRDE. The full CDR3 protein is CASSPRQGGLAGGRDEQFF. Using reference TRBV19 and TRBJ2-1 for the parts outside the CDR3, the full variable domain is DGGITQSPKYLFRKEGQNVTLSCEQNLNHDAMYWYRQDPGQGLRLIYYSQIVNDFQKGDIAEGYSVSREKKESFPLTVTSAQKNPTAFYLCASSPRQGGLAGGRDEQFFGPGTRLTVL.

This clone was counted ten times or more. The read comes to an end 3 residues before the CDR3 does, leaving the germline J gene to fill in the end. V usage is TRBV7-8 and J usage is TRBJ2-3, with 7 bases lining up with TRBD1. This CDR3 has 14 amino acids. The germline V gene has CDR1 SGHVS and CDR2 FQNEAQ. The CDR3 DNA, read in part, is TGTGCCAGCAGCTTAGGGGACAGTCAAGAGACG. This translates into CASSLGDSQET. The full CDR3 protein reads CASSLGDSQETQYF.

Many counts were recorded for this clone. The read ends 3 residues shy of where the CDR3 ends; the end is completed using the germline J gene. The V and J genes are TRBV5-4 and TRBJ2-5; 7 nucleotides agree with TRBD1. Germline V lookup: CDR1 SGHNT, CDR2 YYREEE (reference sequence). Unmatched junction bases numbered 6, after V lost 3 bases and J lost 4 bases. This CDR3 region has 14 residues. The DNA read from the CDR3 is TGTGCCAGCAGCTATAGGGGGCAGGGAGAGACC. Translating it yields CASSYRGQGET. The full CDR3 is CASSYRGQGETQYF.

The CDR3: CASSLSAGANVLFF. Incomplete CDR3 DNA: TGTGCCAGCAGCTTGAGTGCTGGGGCCAACGTG. This chain joins TRBV7-2 and TRBJ2-2; D might be TRBD1 (5 bases). The CDR3 extends 3 residues past the end of the read, so its final part is completed from the germline J gene. CDR1 and CDR2 from the germline V gene are SGHTA and FQGNSA. The CDR3 runs 14 residues.

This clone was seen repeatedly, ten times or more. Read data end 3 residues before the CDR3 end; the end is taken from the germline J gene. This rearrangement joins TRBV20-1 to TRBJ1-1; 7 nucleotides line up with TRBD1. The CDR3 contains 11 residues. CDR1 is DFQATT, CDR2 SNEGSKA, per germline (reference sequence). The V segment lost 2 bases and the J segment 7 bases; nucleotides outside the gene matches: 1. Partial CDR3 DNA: TGCAGTGCTAGAAGGGGGCTTGAA. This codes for CSARRGLE. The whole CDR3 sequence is CSARRGLEAFF.

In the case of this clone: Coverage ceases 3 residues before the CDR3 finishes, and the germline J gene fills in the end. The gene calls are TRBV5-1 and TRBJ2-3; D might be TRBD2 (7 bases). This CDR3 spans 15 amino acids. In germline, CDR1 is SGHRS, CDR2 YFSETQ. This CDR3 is CASSLAAGEGETQYF. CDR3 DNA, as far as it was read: TGCGCCAGCAGCTTGGCGGCAGGGGAGGGAGAGACG. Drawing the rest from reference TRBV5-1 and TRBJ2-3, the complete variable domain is KAGVTQTPRYLIKTRGQQVTLSCSPISGHRSVSWYQQTPGQGLQFLFEYFSETQRNKGNFPGRFSGRQFSNSRSEMNVSTLELGDSALYLCASSLAAGEGETQYFGPGTRLTVL.

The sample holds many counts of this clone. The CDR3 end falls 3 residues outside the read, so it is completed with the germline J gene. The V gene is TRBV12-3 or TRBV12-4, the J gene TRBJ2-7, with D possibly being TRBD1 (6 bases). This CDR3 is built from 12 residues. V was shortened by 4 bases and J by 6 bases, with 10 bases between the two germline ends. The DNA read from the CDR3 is TGTGCCAGCAGTTACAGGGTAGGCGAG. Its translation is CASSYRVGE. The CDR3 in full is CASSYRVGEQYF.

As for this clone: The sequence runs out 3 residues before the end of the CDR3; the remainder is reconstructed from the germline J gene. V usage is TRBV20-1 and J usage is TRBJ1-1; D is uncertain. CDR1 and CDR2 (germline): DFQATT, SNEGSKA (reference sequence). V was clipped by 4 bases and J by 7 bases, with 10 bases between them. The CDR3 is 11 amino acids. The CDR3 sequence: CSATEVFEAFF. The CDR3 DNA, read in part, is TGCAGTGCTACCGAGGTGTTTGAA.

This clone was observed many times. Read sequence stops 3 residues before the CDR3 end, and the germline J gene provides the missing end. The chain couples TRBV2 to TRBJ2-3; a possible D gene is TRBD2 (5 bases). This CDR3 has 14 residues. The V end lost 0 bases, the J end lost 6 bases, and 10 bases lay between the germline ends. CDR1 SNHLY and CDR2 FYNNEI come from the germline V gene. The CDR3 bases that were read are TGTGCCAGCAGTGAAGCGATACTAGTGGATACG. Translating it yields CASSEAILVDT. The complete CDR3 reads CASSEAILVDTQYF. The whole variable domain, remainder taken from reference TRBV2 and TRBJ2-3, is EPEVTQTPSHQVTQMGQEVILRCVPISNHLYFYWYRQILGQKVEFLVSFYNNEISEKSEIFDDQFSVERPDGSNFTLKIRSTKLEDSAMYFCASSEAILVDTQYFGPGTRLTVL.

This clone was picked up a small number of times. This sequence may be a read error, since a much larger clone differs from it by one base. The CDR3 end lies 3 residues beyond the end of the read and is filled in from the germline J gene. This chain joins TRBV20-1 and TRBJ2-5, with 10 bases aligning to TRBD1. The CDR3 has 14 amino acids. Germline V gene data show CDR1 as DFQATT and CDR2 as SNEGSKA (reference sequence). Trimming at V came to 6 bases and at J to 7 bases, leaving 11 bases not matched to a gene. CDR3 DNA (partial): TGCAGTGCAAGGACAGGGGGTAGGGTGGGGACC. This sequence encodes CSARTGGRVGT. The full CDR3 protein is CSARTGGRVGTQYF.

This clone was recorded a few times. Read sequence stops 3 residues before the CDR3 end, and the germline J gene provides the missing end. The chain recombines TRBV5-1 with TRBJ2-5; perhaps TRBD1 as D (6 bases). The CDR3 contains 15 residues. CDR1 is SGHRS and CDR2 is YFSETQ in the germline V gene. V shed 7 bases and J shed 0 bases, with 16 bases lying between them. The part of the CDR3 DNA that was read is TGCGCCAGCTGCAGGGGACAAATTAACCAAGAGACC. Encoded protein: CASCRGQINQET. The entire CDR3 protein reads CASCRGQINQETQYF. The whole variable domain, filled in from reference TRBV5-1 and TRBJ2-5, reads KAGVTQTPRYLIKTRGQQVTLSCSPISGHRSVSWYQQTPGQGLQFLFEYFSETQRNKGNFPGRFSGRQFSNSRSEMNVSTLELGDSALYLCASCRGQINQETQYFGPGTRLLVL.

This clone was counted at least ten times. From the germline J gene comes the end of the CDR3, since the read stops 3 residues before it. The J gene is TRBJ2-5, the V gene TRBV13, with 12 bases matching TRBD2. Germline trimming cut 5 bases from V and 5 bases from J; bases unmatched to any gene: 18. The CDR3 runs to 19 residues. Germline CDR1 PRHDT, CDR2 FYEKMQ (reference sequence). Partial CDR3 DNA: TGTGCCAGCAGCCGCTTTGGAGCGGCTAGCGGGAGGGCCGGGGAGACC. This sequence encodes CASSRFGAASGRAGET. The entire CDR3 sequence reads CASSRFGAASGRAGETQYF. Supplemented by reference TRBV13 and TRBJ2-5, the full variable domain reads AAGVIQSPRHLIKEKRETATLKCYPIPRHDTVYWYQQGPGQDPQFLISFYEKMQSDKGSIPDRFSAQQFSDYHSELNMSSLELGDSALYFCASSRFGAASGRAGETQYFGPGTRLLVL.

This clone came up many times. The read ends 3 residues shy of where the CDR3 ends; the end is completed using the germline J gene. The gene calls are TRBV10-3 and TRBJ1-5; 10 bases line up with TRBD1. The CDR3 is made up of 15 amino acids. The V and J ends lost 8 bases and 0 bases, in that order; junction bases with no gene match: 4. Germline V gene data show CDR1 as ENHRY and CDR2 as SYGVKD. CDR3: CAIGGQGDSNQPQHF. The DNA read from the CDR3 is TGTGCCATCGGTGGACAGGGGGATAGCAATCAGCCC.